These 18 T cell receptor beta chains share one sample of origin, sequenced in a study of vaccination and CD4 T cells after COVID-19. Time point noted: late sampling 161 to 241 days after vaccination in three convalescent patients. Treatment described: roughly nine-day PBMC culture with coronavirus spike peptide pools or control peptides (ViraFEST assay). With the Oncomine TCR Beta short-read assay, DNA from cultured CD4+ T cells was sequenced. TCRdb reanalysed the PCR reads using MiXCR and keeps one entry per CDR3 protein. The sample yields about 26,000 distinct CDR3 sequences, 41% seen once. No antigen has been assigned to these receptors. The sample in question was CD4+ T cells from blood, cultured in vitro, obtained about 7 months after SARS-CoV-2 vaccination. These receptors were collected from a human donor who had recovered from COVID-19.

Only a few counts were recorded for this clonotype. CDR3 DNA sequence: TGCAGTGCGTCGACAGGGGCGGTCGACGAGCAGTACTTC. Translated, it gives CSASTGAVDEQYF. The V gene is TRBV20-1, the J gene TRBJ2-7; 8 nucleotides agree with TRBD1. After removal of 6 bases from V and 5 bases from J, the junction contained 9 bases not matched to a gene. This CDR3 comprises 13 residues. Looked up from germline, CDR1 is DFQATT and CDR2 is SNEGSKA (reference sequence).

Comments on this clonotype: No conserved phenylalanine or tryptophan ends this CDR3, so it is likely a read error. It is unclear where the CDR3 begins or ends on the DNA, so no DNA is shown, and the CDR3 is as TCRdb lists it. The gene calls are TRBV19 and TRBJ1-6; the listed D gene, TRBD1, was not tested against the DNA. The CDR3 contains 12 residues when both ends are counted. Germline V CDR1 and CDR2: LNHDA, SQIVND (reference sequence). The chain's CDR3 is CASSITGTGERS.

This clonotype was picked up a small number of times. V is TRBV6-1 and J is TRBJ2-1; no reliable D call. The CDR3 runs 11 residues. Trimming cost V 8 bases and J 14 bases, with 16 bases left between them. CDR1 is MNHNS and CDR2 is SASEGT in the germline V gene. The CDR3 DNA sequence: TGTGCCAGCTGGTCACGAGTTCCTGAGTTCTTC. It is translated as CASWSRVPEFF.

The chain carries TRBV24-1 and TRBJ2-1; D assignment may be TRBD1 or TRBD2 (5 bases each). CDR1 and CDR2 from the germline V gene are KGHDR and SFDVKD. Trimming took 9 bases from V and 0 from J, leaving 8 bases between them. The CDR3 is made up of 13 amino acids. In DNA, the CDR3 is TGTGCCACCGAGGGGAGCTCCTACAATGAGCAGTTCTTC. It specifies CATEGSSYNEQFF.

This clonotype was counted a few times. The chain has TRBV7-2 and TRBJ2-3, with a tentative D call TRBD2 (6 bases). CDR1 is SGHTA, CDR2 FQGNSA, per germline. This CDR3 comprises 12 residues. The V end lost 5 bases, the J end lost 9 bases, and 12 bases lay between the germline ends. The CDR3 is CASSRPGETQYF. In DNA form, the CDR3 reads TGTGCCAGCAGCCGCCCGGGAGAGACGCAGTATTTT.

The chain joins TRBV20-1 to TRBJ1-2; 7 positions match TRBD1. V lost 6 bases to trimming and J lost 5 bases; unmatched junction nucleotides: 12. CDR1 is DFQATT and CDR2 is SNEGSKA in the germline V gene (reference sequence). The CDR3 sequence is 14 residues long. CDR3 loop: CSALFRQGGYGYTF. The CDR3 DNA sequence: TGCAGTGCGTTGTTCCGACAGGGCGGGTATGGCTACACCTTC.

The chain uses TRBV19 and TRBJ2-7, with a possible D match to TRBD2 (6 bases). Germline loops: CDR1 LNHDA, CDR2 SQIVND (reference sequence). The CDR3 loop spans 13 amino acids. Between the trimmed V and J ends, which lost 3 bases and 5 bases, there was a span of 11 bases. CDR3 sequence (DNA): TGTGCCAGTAGTATGATCGGGAGTCACGAGCAGTACTTC. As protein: CASSMIGSHEQYF. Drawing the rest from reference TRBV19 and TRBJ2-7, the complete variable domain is DGGITQSPKYLFRKEGQNVTLSCEQNLNHDAMYWYRQDPGQGLRLIYYSQIVNDFQKGDIAEGYSVSREKKESFPLTVTSAQKNPTAFYLCASSMIGSHEQYFGPGTRLTVT.

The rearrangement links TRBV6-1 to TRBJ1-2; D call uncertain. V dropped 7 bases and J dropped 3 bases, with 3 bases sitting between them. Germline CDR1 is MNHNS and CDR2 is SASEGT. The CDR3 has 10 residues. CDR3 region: CASNDYGYTF. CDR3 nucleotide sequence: TGTGCCAGCAATGACTATGGCTACACCTTC.

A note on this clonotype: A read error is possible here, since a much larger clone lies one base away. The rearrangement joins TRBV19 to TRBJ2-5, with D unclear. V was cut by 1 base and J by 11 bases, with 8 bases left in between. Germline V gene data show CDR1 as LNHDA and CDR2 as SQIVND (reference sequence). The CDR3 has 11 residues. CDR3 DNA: TGTGCCAGTAGTATAGGTCATGAGCAGTACTTC. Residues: CASSIGHEQYF. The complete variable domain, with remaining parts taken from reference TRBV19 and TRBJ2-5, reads DGGITQSPKYLFRKEGQNVTLSCEQNLNHDAMYWYRQDPGQGLRLIYYSQIVNDFQKGDIAEGYSVSREKKESFPLTVTSAQKNPTAFYLCASSIGHEQYFGPGTRLLVL.

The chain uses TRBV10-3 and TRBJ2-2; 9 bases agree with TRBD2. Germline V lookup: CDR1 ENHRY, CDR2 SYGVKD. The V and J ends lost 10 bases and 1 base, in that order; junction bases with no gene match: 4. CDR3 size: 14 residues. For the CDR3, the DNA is TGTGCCACCGGGACTAGCCGGAACACCGGGGAGCTGTTTTTT. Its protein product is CATGTSRNTGELFF.

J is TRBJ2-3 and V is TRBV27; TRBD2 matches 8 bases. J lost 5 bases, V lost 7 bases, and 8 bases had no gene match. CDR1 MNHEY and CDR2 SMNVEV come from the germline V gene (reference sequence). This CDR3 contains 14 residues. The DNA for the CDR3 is TGTGCCAGCAAACCTAGCGGGTGGCGAGATACGCAGTATTTT. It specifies CASKPSGWRDTQYF.

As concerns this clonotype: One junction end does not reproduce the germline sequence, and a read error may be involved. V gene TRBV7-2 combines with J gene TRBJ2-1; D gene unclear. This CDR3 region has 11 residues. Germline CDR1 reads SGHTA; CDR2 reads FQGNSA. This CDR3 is CASSVFNEQSF. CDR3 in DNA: TGTGCCAGCAGTGTATTTAATGAGCAGTCCTTC.

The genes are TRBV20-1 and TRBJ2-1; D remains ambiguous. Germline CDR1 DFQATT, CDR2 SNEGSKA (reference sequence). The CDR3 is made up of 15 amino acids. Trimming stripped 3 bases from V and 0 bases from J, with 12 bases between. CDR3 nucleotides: TGCAGTGCTAGTCCGGGCCATAGCTCCTACAATGAGCAGTTCTTC. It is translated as CSASPGHSSYNEQFF.

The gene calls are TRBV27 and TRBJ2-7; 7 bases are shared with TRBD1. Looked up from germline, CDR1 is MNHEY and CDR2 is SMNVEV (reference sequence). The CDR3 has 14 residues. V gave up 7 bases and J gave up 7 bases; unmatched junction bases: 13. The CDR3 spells CASTPPPTGLEQYF. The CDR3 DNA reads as TGTGCCAGCACTCCTCCTCCGACAGGGCTTGAGCAGTACTTC.

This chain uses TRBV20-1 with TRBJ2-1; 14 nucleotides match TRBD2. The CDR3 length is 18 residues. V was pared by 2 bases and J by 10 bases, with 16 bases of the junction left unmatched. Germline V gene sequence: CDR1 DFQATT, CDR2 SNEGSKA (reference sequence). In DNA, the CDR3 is TGCAGTGCTAGACCCCTTAGACTAGCGGGAGGGCCGGGTAGGGAGCAGTTCTTC. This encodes CSARPLRLAGGPGREQFF.

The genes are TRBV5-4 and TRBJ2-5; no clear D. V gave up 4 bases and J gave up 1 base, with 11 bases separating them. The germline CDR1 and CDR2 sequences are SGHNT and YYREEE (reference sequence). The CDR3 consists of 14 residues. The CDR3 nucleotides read TGTGCCAGCAGCGACATGAGGTCCCAAGAGACCCAGTACTTC. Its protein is CASSDMRSQETQYF.

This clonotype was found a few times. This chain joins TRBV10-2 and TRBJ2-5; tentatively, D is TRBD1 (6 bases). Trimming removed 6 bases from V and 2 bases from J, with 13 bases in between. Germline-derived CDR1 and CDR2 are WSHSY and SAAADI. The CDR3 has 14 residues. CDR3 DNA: TGCGCCAGCAGGCCGACAGGAATACAAGAGACCCAGTACTTC. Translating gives CASRPTGIQETQYF.

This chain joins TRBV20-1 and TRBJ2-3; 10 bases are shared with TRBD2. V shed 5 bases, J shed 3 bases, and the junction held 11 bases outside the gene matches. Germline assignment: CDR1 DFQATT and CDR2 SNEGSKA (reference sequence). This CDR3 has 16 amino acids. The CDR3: CSAAGVLAGVTDTQYF. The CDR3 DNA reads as TGCAGTGCTGCGGGGGTTCTAGCGGGAGTAACAGATACGCAGTATTTT.